This T cell receptor beta chain was sequenced in a study of blood T cell repertoires in COVID-19. The overall study: COVID-19 samples from acute and convalescent phases originated in the United States, Italy and Spain.

Enrolled during active infection, Seattle patients were then followed longitudinally. V shed 4 bases and J 7 bases; nucleotides not matched to a gene: 9. The germline V gene has CDR1 SGHNT and CDR2 YYREEE (reference sequence). The CDR3 extends over 17 amino acids. TCRdb's table, derived via immunoSEQ multiplex PCR, lists solely in-frame clones and lacks some. The sample contains 400,000 to 450,000 clones, 80% to 90% of which appear only once. The V and J genes are TRBV5-4 and TRBJ2-2, with 14 bases lining up with TRBD2. The sequencing sample was made of peripheral blood. The sequence derives from a man younger than 35 with COVID-19, enrolled during active disease. CDR3: CASSKGLAGELGGELFF. The DNA of the CDR3 is TGTGCCAGCAGCAAGGGACTAGCGGGAGAGTTGGGCGGGGAGCTGTTTTTT.